One and the same sample provided the 2 T cell receptor beta chains below, sequenced in a study of T cells in Graves' hyperthyroidism and ophthalmopathy. TCR beta CDR3 region amplification was performed from RNA transcripts. RT-PCR in the first round (using the HTBI primer set) targeted the TCR CDR3. In TCRdb, the multiplex PCR reads were re-called with MiXCR into one record per CDR3 protein. The repertoire includes tens of thousands of distinct CDR3 sequences, under 55% of them detected once, and about 9.4% sits in the top ten. Sequencing was carried out using blood. The receptors were gathered from a woman aged 25 to 39 with Graves' hyperthyroidism.

This clonotype was recorded at least ten times. The chain is built from TRBV6-4 and TRBJ2-1; possible D gene TRBD2, 5 bases. The V gene's germline CDR1 is MRHNA and CDR2 SNTAGT. The V end was cut by 4 bases, the J end by 0 bases, with 13 bases between. This CDR3 spans 16 amino acids. CDR3 nucleotides: TGTGCCAGCAGTGGCGGGCACCAGAGCTCCTACAATGAGCAGTTCTTC. Translating gives CASSGGHQSSYNEQFF.

The J gene is TRBJ1-6, the V gene TRBV10-3, with 9 bases aligning to TRBD1. This CDR3 contains 13 residues. After removal of 6 bases from V and 9 bases from J, the junction contained 3 bases not matched to a gene. From germline, CDR1 is ENHRY and CDR2 SYGVKD. This CDR3 is CAIRQGARSPLHF. For the CDR3, the DNA is TGTGCCATCAGACAGGGGGCGCGTTCACCCCTCCACTTT.